This T cell receptor (beta chain) stems from a study of blood T cell repertoires in COVID-19. Background on the study: Samples taken during acute and convalescent COVID-19 were collected in the United States, Italy and Spain. In each case, the material was cDNA or gDNA derived from T cells, B-cell-depleted T cells, or PBMCs.

The sample holds one count of this clone. In the authors' methods: Nucleated cell counts were estimated from reference gene primer amplification. Data came from immunoSEQ multiplex PCR; TCRdb stores just in-frame clones and leaves some out. V and J calls and clone size are those listed in that table; D and trimming were worked out from the DNA. The sample includes 81,000 or so clones, 85% of them seen just once. CDR3 size: 13 residues. V was clipped by 2 bases and J by 2 bases, with 7 bases between them. Germline lookup yields CDR1 KGHSH and CDR2 LQKENI. Sequencing was done on a sample of peripheral blood. This sequence was found in a woman aged 70-85 years with active or convalescent COVID-19. V usage is TRBV18 and J usage is TRBJ2-7; unclear D gene. CDR3 DNA sequence: TGTGCCAGCTCACCAAACAGACCCTACGAGCAGTACTTC. Translated, it gives CASSPNRPYEQYF.